These T cell receptor beta chains were read from a single sample in a study of PD-1 blockade in classical Hodgkin lymphoma. Sequenced by immunoSEQ multiplex PCR; TCRdb stores in-frame clones only, minus some. The sample yields 20,000 to 25,000 clones, approximately 79% seen once. Sequences were derived from CD4+ T cells from blood, sampled before the fourth cycle of nivolumab. The receptors come from a human donor with classical Hodgkin lymphoma. Both conserved end residues are trimmed from each CDR3.

TRBJ2-7 12 TRBV5-1 ASSFGQGSNEQY
TRBJ2-1 13 TRBV10-2 ASSEIGPSYNEQF
TRBJ2-5 14 TRBV30 AWTHGTSGEQETQY
TRBJ1-1 12 TRBV7-9 ASSFQGMDTEAF
TRBJ2-3 13 TRBV5-4 ASSREGGGGDTQY
TRBJ2-2 16 TRBV9 ASSPWTSGGTNTGELF
TRBJ2-6 13 TRBV10-3 AISGGQVGANVLT
TRBJ1-5 18 TRBV30 AWSVERGRADIAGNQPQH
TRBJ2-5 13 TRBV11-2 ASSPRTPVGVTQY
TRBJ2-2 15 TRBV5-4 ASSLARGGGNTGELF
TRBJ2-5 11 TRBV7-8 ASSLGLEETQY